This T cell receptor (beta chain) was sequenced for a study of blood T cell repertoires in COVID-19. The table came from immunoSEQ multiplex PCR; TCRdb's copy has only in-frame clones and leaves some out. The table shows some 350,000 clones, with around four fifths occurring only once. V lost 4 bases and J 0 bases, leaving 10 bases between the germline ends. Germline CDR1 and CDR2: SGHVS and FNYEAQ. CDR3 length: 14 amino acids. This TCR derives from a man aged 25 to 45 with active or convalescent COVID-19. Sequenced: peripheral blood. The chain links TRBV7-6 to TRBJ2-7; D perhaps matches TRBD1 (6 bases). CDR3 DNA sequence: TGTGCCAGCAGCTGGGGACATCTCTCCTACGAGCAGTACTTC. This encodes CASSWGHLSYEQYF.